Given below is one T cell receptor (beta chain) in context. The data are from a study of control samples from healthy donors and cancer patients. Sequencing used immunoSEQ multiplex PCR; TCRdb keeps in-frame clones, though not all of them. Counted here are tens of thousands of clones, approximately 90% occurring once; the ten biggest clones make up around 3.5%. The CDR3 is 16 residues long. Germline lookup yields CDR1 SGHRS and CDR2 YFSETQ. Trimming removed 0 bases from V and 4 bases from J, with 14 bases in between. V is TRBV5-1 and J is TRBJ1-3; a possible D gene is TRBD1 (5 bases). The sample consisted of blood. This TCR derives from a woman between 18 and 30 years old in good health. The CDR3 coding sequence is TGCGCCAGCAGCTTGGCCCCCGGGACGGGGGGAAACACCATATATTTT. Encoded protein: CASSLAPGTGGNTIYF.